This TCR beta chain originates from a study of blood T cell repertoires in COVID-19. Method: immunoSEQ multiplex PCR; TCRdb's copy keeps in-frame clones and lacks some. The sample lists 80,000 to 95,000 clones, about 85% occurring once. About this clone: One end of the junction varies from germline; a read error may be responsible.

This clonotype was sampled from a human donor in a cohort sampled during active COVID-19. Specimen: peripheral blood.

The CDR3 spells CASSSGLGGVGHPGVDF. Here the CDR3 DNA reads TGTGCCAGCAGCTCAGGGTTGGGTGGCGTCGGACACCCTGGGGTCGACTTT. The chain uses TRBV7-2 and TRBJ1-1; a possible D gene is TRBD1 (5 bases). The CDR3 runs 17 residues. Germline V gene sequence: CDR1 SGHTA, CDR2 FQGNSA.